Given below is one T cell receptor (beta chain) in context. Its antigen is unknown. CDR3 length: 17 amino acids. CDR1 and CDR2 from the germline V gene are SNHLY and FYNNEI. Deletions cut 2 bases from V and 3 bases from J, with 19 bases between. Clones were sequenced by immunoSEQ multiplex PCR, and TCRdb holds only the in-frame ones, with some missing. The table shows more than 75,000 clones, with around 90% occurring only once. This sample was taken from a study of OX40 agonist ivuxolimab in advanced cancers. Study as a whole: Ivuxolimab, an agonistic anti-OX40 (CD134) antibody, was given to patients. Males comprised approximately 84% of the group, whose mean age was 60 years (range 23 to 79). Study-wide points: Relatively little clonal expansion, among the lowest observed, appeared in partial responders at 0.1-3.0 mg/kg.

It was autoimmune disease history or systemic immunosuppression that excluded patients. This sequence was found in an adult with an advanced solid tumor such as melanoma, head and neck, liver or kidney cancer. The gene calls are TRBV2 and TRBJ2-5, with D possibly matching TRBD1 (5 bases). The sample here was CD4+ or CD8+ T cells sorted from blood, taken in a trial of the OX40 agonist ivuxolimab. The CDR3 protein is CASSEIGAGMRKETQYF. CDR3 nucleotides: TGTGCCAGCAGTGAAATTGGGGCAGGGATGCGAAAAGAGACCCAGTACTTC.